This T cell receptor (beta chain) emerged from a study of blood T cells in healthy people across ages. A second roughly 6 to 11 cycle PCR used barcoded and J-beta primers. Template switching added a 12-random-nucleotide identifier to every cDNA molecule. TCRdb independently ran MiXCR on the 5' RACE reads; one entry per CDR3 protein. The sample has more than 1,400,000 distinct CDR3 sequences, 42% seen once; the top ten hold roughly 7.7%. Material: blood. This sequence originates from a woman in her late teens or twenties in good health.

The CDR3 bases are TGCGCCAGCACGGCCGAGGCGAACACTGAAGCTTTCTTT. Encoded protein: CASTAEANTEAFF. V gene TRBV5-1 combines with J gene TRBJ1-1; no firm D call. In germline, CDR1 is SGHRS, CDR2 YFSETQ. Deletions cut 6 bases from V and 1 base from J, with 10 bases between. The CDR3 is 13 amino acids.